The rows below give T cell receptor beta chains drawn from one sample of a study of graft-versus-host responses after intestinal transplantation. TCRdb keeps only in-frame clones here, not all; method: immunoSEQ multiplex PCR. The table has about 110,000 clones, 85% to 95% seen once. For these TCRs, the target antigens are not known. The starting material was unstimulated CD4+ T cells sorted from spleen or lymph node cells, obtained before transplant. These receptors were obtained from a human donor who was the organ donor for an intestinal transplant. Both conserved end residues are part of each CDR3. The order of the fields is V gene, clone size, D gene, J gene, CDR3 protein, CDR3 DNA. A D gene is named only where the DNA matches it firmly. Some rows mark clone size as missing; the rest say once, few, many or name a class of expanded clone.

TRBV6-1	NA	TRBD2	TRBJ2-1	CASSGQREFPYNEQFF	TGTGCCAGCAGTGGACAGCGGGAGTTTCCCTACAATGAGCAGTTCTTC
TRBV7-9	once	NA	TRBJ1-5	CASSLATDHQPQHF	TGTGCCAGCAGCTTAGCGACAGACCATCAGCCCCAGCATTTT
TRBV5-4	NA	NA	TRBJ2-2	CASSLVERPNANTGELFF	TGTGCCAGCAGCTTGGTGGAGCGGCCTAACGCGAACACCGGGGAGCTGTTTTTT
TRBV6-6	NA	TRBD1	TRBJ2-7	CASSHGTGRGSYEQYF	TGTGCCAGCAGCCACGGGACAGGGAGGGGGTCCTACGAGCAGTACTTC
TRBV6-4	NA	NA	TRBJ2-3	CASSERNGPTDTQYF	TGTGCCAGCAGTGAACGGAACGGCCCCACAGATACGCAGTATTTT
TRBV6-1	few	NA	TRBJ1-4	CASNLRGSDEKLFF	TGTGCCAGCAACCTCCGGGGCTCGGATGAAAAACTGTTTTTT
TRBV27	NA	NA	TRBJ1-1	CASSPLWGRDTEAFF	TGTGCCAGCAGTCCCCTTTGGGGCAGGGACACTGAAGCTTTCTTT
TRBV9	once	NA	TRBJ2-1	CASSVGGRDNEQFF	TGTGCCAGCAGCGTAGGGGGCAGGGACAATGAGCAGTTCTTC
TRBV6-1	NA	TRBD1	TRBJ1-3	CASSALQGAGNTIYF	TGTGCCAGCAGTGCGTTACAGGGGGCTGGAAACACCATATATTTT
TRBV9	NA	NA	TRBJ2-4	CASSAQNKNIQYF	TGTGCCAGCAGCGCCCAAAACAAAAACATTCAGTACTTC